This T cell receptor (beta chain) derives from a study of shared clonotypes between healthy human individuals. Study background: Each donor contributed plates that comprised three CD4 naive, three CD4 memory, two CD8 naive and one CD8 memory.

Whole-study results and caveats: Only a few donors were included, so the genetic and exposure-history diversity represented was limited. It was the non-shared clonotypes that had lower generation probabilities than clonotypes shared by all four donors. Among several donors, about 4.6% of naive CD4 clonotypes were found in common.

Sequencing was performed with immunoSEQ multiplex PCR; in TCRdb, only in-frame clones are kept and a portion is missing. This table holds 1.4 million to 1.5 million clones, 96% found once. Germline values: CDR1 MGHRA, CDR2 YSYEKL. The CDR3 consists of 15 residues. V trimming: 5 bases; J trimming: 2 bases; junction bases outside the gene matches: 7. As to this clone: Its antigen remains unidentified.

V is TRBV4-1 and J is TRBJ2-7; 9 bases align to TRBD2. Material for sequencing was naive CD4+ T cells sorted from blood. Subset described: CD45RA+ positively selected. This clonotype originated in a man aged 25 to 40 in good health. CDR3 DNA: TGCGCCAGCAGCTTCGCCGGGACTAGCCCCTACGAGCAGTACTTC. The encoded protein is CASSFAGTSPYEQYF.